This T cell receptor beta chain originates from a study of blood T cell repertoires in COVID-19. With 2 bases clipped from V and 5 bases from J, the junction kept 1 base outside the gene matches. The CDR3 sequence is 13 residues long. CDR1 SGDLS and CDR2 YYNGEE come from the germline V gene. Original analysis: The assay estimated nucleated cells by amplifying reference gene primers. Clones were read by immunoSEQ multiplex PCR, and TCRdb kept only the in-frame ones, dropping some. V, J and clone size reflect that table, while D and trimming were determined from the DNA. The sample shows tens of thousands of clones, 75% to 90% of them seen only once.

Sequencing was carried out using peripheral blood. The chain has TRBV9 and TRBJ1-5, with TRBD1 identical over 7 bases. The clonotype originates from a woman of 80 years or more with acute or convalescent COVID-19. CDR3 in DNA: TGTGCCAGCAGCGTCCAGGGGGATCAGCCCCAGCATTTT. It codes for CASSVQGDQPQHF.